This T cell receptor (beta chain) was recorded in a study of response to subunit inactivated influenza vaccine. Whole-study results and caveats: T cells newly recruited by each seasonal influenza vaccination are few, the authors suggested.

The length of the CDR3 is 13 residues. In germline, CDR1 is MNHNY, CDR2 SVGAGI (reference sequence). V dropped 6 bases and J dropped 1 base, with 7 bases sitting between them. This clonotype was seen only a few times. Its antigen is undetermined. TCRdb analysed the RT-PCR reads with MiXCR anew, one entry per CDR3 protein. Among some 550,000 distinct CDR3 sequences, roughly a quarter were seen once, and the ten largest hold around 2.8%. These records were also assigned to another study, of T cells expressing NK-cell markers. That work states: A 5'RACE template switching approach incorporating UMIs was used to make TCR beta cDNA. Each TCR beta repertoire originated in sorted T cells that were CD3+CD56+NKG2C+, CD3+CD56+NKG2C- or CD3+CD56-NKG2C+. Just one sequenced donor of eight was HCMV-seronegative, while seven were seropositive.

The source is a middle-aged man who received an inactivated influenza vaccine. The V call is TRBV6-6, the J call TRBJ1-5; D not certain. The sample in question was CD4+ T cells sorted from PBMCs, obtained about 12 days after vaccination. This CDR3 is CASSYGSNQPQHF. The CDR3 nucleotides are TGTGCCAGCAGCTACGGGAGCAATCAGCCCCAGCATTTT.